This TCR beta chain was documented in a study of tumor and adjacent non-tumor tissue in lung cancer listed by TCRdb under 2018. With respect to the entire study: Patients with adenocarcinoma (over 11), squamous cell carcinoma (2) and small cell lung cancer (1) were included in the cohort. Sequencing generated a total of more than 95,000,000 productive TCRbeta reads, averaging around 4 million reads per sample. More than 25 paired specimens, one tumor and one normal lung sample per patient, were profiled by TCRbeta CDR3 sequencing. The approximately 15 patients were aged about 30 to 76 years, included ten or so men and 5 women, and had TNM stage I to III disease. Using bulk TCRbeta repertoires from over 14 lung cancer patients, the study set lung tumor tissue side by side with matched distant non-tumor lung tissue.

What the research found in general, with its limitations: The sequencing platform is not named in the methods, and unique molecular identifiers are not mentioned. TCR diversity was significantly higher in younger patients, and higher tumor TCR diversity was associated with shorter overall and disease-free survival. A significantly larger cumulative share of the repertoire was made up by the top 100 clones in normal lung than in tumor tissue. Because peripheral blood was not sequenced, the blood TCRbeta repertoires of the lung cancer patients in the study went unexamined. TCR diversity (inverse Simpson) was significantly higher in tumor than in normal lung tissue (about 400 vs 150, P = 0.0075, Mann-Whitney U test). With only roughly 16 patients in the cohort, the authors noted that larger samples and more detailed clinical data are needed.

The library was produced with multiplex PCR. Sequencing was performed on an Illumina HiSeq 2500. TCRbeta libraries were constructed through three rounds of nested PCR with primers (Table S4) according to protocols adapted from ARM-PCR. Before sequencing, PCR products in the 200-500 bp range were cut out of the gel and cleaned up using the QIAquick gel extraction kit. The source study handled its data this way. Reads were cleaned with Trimmomatic, merged with FLASH into complete CDR3 sequences, and assigned to V(D)J germline segments with MiTCR. Clonal diversity was calculated as the inverse Simpson's index using VDJtools. In-frame sequences lacking a premature stop codon were counted as productive reads. TCRdb itself trimmed the public reads at Q25 with fastp, ran MiXCR and retained productive beta chains. Identical CDR3 protein sequences are pooled into one entry, listed with their most common genes and DNA. TCRdb, rather than the study authors, made the V and J calls. For this sample there are 70,000 to 90,000 distinct CDR3 sequences; 80% appear just once. Roughly 15% of the sample comes from the top ten.

In regard to this clonotype: This clone's antigen is unknown. Base qualities are not recorded, but no much larger clone differs from it by a single base.

RNA was isolated from bulk unsorted tissue, and RNA quality was assessed with a NanoDrop ND-1000 and an Agilent 2100. Donors were newly diagnosed lung cancer patients admitted for thoracic surgery in China between August and November 2014, without prior chemotherapy. Patients who had received previous radiotherapy or chemotherapy, or who had another concurrent cancer, were excluded from the study. Pieces of surgical tissue measuring about 1-2.2 cm3 were kept in RNAlater solution and stored at -80 degrees C until use. Sequencing was performed on lung tumor tissue. The receptor comes from a woman between 50 and 59 years old with non-small cell lung cancer.

The CDR3 has the sequence CSAQKRVSLSSYNEQFF. The nucleotides read TGCAGTGCCCAAAAGAGGGTCAGTTTGAGCTCATACAATGAGCAGTTCTTC. Recombination joined TRBV20-1 with TRBJ2-1; TRBD2 might be the D gene, on 5 matching bases. The junction carries 25 bases between V and J, which are trimmed by 6 bases and 4 bases respectively. Counted from cysteine to phenylalanine, this CDR3 has 17 amino acids. CDR3 DNA is the only sequence kept; it has 51 bases, read in frame from the first base. In the germline V gene (reference sequence), CDR1 corresponds to DFQATT and CDR2 to SNEGSKA.